Sequencing of this TCR beta chain was carried out in a study of shared clonotypes between healthy human individuals. The V gene lost 3 bases and the J gene lost 2 bases, with 8 bases spanning the gap. There are 13 residues in the CDR3. Germline V gene lookup returns CDR1 SGDLS and CDR2 YYNGEE. CD45RO-negative CD8 cells positively selected for CCR7 made up the naive population, which excluded terminally differentiated effector memory CD45RA+ cells. The repertoire was sequenced with immunoSEQ multiplex PCR; TCRdb's copy has only in-frame clones and lacks some. The profile shows 800,000 to 950,000 clones, about 97% of them singletons. Notes on this clone: What it binds is unknown.

General observations from the study: The authors sampled blood alone, and tissue repertoires likely differ.

This chain links TRBV9 with TRBJ1-2; no clear D. The sequencing input was naive CD8+ T cells sorted from blood. This sequence originates from a man aged 30 to 39 in good health. In DNA, the CDR3 is TGTGCCAGCAGCGGAGCGGCCAACTATGGCTACACCTTC. It codes for CASSGAANYGYTF. The variable domain in full, completed from reference TRBV9 and TRBJ1-2, reads DSGVTQTPKHLITATGQRVTLRCSPRSGDLSVYWYQQSLDQGLQFLIQYYNGEERAKGNILERFSAQQFPDLHSELNLSSLELGDSALYFCASSGAANYGYTFGSGTRLTVV.